The clone carrying this TCR beta chain was observed a handful of times. Its matching antigen is unknown. The germline V gene has CDR1 ENHRY and CDR2 SYGVKD. The CDR3 is 15 amino acids. The ends were cut back, 3 bases at V and 5 bases at J, with 16 bases in the middle. TCRdb recomputed calls from the 5' RACE reads with MiXCR, one row per CDR3 protein. The table records under 700,000 distinct CDR3 sequences, roughly 20% of them present only once. The data originate from a study of T-cell memory formation after mild COVID-19. About the research overall: Clusters were largely donor specific. Findings of the study overall: Clones contracting day 15 to 85 were balanced CD4/CD8; later expanders leaned CD4+. Mainly in CM and EM were contracting CD4+ clones; CD8+ were in EMRA.

The origin of this receptor is an adult woman who had mild COVID-19 (a few samples of this study predate the infection). Cell type and time point are not known. The material sequenced was PBMCs or a T cell subset sorted from them (not recorded which). The V call is TRBV10-3, the J call TRBJ2-5; D not certain. The CDR3 DNA reads as TGTGCCATCAGTGATCCGGTCATACTTTCGGAGACCCAGTACTTC. Its protein product is CAISDPVILSETQYF.